This T cell receptor (beta chain) derives from a study of blood T cell repertoires in COVID-19. Study at large: PBMCs, B-cell-depleted T cells, or T cells were the source of the cDNA or gDNA that made up the material.

Measured with immunoSEQ multiplex PCR; TCRdb has only the in-frame clones, and not every one. Altogether approximately 50,000 clones are present, 80% to 90% being singletons, with the ten largest covering about 7.8%. V lost 5 bases, J lost 5 bases, and 15 bases lay in between. There are 14 residues in the CDR3. CDR1 LNHDA and CDR2 SQIVND come from the germline V gene (reference sequence). This receptor was taken from a man between 45 and 60 years old with active COVID-19. Sequencing was done on a sample of peripheral blood. The rearrangement links TRBV19 to TRBJ1-2; D remains ambiguous. This CDR3 reads CASSEVAGPYGYTF. CDR3 coding DNA: TGTGCCAGTAGTGAGGTTGCGGGTCCTTATGGCTACACCTTC.